Following are 11 T cell receptor beta chains from one sample sequenced in a study of cytomegalovirus exposure and HLA in healthy donors. Profiled with immunoSEQ multiplex PCR; TCRdb holds only in-frame clones, not every one. The sample comprises about 110,000 clones, approximately 89% of which are singletons, and 1.5% to 2% rests with the top ten. Sequenced: PBMCs. The receptors originated from a woman under 30 in good health and CMV-seronegative.

The chain couples TRBV10-1 to TRBJ1-4; D gene uncertain. The CDR3 is 13 amino acids. The V gene lost 2 bases and the J gene lost 4 bases, with 5 bases spanning the gap. Germline assignment: CDR1 WNHNN and CDR2 SYGVQD (reference sequence). The CDR3 is CASSERSNEKLFF. The DNA of the CDR3 is TGCGCCAGCAGTGAGAGGAGTAATGAAAAACTGTTTTTT.

V and J are TRBV7-8 and TRBJ1-1; D gene uncertain. The CDR3 is 13 amino acids. Deletions cut 5 bases from V and 5 bases from J, with 12 bases between. Per the germline V gene, CDR1 is SGHVS and CDR2 is FQNEAQ. The CDR3 sequence is CASSPLGGTEAFF. The CDR3 DNA reads as TGTGCCAGCAGCCCCCTGGGAGGGACTGAAGCTTTCTTT.

This clone was picked up one time. This chain joins TRBV7-2 and TRBJ2-3; D perhaps matches TRBD1 (6 bases). V was clipped by 4 bases and J by 2 bases, with 16 bases between them. Germline lookup yields CDR1 SGHTA and CDR2 FQGNSA. CDR3 size: 16 residues. The CDR3 loop reads CASSSNRELTTDTQYF. CDR3 nucleotides: TGTGCCAGCAGCTCGAACAGGGAACTAACCACAGATACGCAGTATTTT. The full variable domain, rest sourced from reference TRBV7-2 and TRBJ2-3, is GAGVSQSPSNKVTEKGKDVELRCDPISGHTALYWYRQSLGQGLEFLIYFQGNSAPDKSGLPSDRFSAERTGGSVSTLTIQRTQQEDSAVYLCASSSNRELTTDTQYFGPGTRLTVL.

The chain carries TRBV7-6 and TRBJ2-7; tentatively, D is TRBD1 (6 bases). The CDR3 is made up of 13 amino acids. The V and J ends lost 4 bases and 6 bases respectively, with 13 bases between them. CDR1 SGHVS and CDR2 FNYEAQ come from the germline V gene. The CDR3 protein is CASSSSGVSEQYF. CDR3 sequence (DNA): TGTGCCAGCAGCTCGTCAGGGGTCTCCGAGCAGTACTTC.

The chain recombines TRBV6-1 with TRBJ2-7, with 10 bases matching TRBD2. Germline loops: CDR1 MNHNS, CDR2 SASEGT. J was trimmed by 5 bases and V by 7 bases; bases with no gene match: 5. CDR3 size: 13 residues. CDR3 nucleotides: TGTGCCAGCATCAGCGGGGGGGCGGACGAGCAGTACTTC. Its protein is CASISGGADEQYF.

The chain carries TRBV7-9 and TRBJ1-1; D remains ambiguous. Per the germline V gene, CDR1 is SEHNR and CDR2 is FQNEAQ (reference sequence). The CDR3 spans 13 residues. Trimming took off 4 bases at V and 6 bases at J, with 12 bases between the two ends. The CDR3 nucleotides read TGTGCCAGCAGCTCCGGGGTCCGCCCTGAAGCTTTCTTT. It translates to CASSSGVRPEAFF.

The chain uses TRBV7-2 and TRBJ1-1; D remains unclear. V was clipped by 1 base and J by 2 bases, with 8 bases between them. The CDR3 contains 14 residues. In germline, CDR1 is SGHTA, CDR2 FQGNSA. The CDR3 region is CASSLGHSNTEAFF. Written as DNA, the CDR3 is TGTGCCAGCAGCTTAGGGCACAGCAACACTGAAGCTTTCTTT. Using reference TRBV7-2 and TRBJ1-1 for the parts outside the CDR3, the full variable domain is GAGVSQSPSNKVTEKGKDVELRCDPISGHTALYWYRQSLGQGLEFLIYFQGNSAPDKSGLPSDRFSAERTGGSVSTLTIQRTQQEDSAVYLCASSLGHSNTEAFFGQGTRLTVV.

This clone was detected only once. This chain links TRBV27 with TRBJ2-1, with 7 nucleotides matching TRBD1. The germline V gene encodes CDR1 MNHEY and CDR2 SMNVEV (reference sequence). The CDR3 totals 15 residues. The J segment lost 4 bases and the V segment lost 10 bases, leaving 13 bases of the junction unmatched. The CDR3 nucleotides are TGTGCCACTTCCACGACCCGGGACAGATACAATGAGCAGTTCTTC. It encodes CATSTTRDRYNEQFF.

V and J are TRBV27 and TRBJ1-4; D is perhaps TRBD1 (5 bases). The CDR3 consists of 16 residues. Germline-derived CDR1 and CDR2 are MNHEY and SMNVEV (reference sequence). Trimming took off 1 base at V and 3 bases at J, with 12 bases between the two ends. In nucleotides, the CDR3 is TGTGCCAGCAGTTTATGGGCAGGGCTTGCTAATGAAAAACTGTTTTTT. Translating gives CASSLWAGLANEKLFF.

The chain carries TRBV29-1 and TRBJ1-1; maybe TRBD1 (5 bases). The CDR3 runs 13 residues. In germline, CDR1 is SQVTM, CDR2 ANQGSEA. Trimming shortened V by 5 bases and J by 11 bases, and 21 bases separated the two germline ends. The DNA for the CDR3 is TGCAGCGTTCACACTACATACAGGAAACAGGCTTTCTTT. The encoded protein is CSVHTTYRKQAFF. The full variable domain, with the rest looked up from reference TRBV29-1 and TRBJ1-1, is SAVISQKPSRDICQRGTSLTIQCQVDSQVTMMFWYRQQPGQSLTLIATANQGSEATYESGFVIDKFPISRPNLTFSTLTVSNMSPEDSSIYLCSVHTTYRKQAFFGQGTRLTVV.

The chain has TRBV30 and TRBJ2-1, with 10 positions matching TRBD2. V gave up 2 bases and J gave up 8 bases; unmatched junction bases: 9. Per the germline V gene, CDR1 is GTSNPN and CDR2 is SVGIG (reference sequence). The CDR3 contains 15 residues. CDR3 residues: CAWSPAGGPPHEQFF. DNA of the CDR3: TGTGCCTGGAGTCCAGCGGGAGGGCCTCCCCATGAGCAGTTCTTC.